This T cell receptor (beta chain) stems from a study of shared clonotypes between healthy human individuals. The ends were cut back, 1 base at V and 4 bases at J, with 12 bases in the middle. Germline V gives CDR1 SGDLS, CDR2 YYNGEE. The CDR3 is 15 residues long. Healthy HIV-negative adults with no recent acute infections or vaccinations were recruited as donors. Profiling relied on immunoSEQ multiplex PCR, and the TCRdb table lists in-frame clones only, not all of them. The table includes approximately 640,000 clones, roughly 88% detected once. The chain recombines TRBV9 with TRBJ2-1, with no clear D. The sequence derives from a man aged 18-30 years in good health. Some clones in this sample may be carry-over from other donors' samples. Input material: memory CD8+ T cells from PBMCs. Subset: CD45RO+ cells pooled with CCR7-negative TemRA cells. The CDR3, as DNA: TGTGCCAGCAGCGTAAGCCCCCTTGGGTACAATGAGCAGTTCTTC. This codes for CASSVSPLGYNEQFF.